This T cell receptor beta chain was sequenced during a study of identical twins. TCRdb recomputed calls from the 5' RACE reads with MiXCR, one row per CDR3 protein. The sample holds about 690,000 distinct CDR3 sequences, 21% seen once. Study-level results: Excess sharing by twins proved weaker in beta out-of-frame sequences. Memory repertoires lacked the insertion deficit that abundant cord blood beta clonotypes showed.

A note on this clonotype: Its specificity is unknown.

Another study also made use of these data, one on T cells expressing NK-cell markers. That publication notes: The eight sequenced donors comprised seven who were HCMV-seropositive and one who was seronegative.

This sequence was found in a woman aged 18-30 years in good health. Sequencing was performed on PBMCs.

Written as DNA, the CDR3 is TGCGCCAGCAGTCCACGCGGCGAGGGGTTCTCCTACAATGAGCAGTTCTTC. Its translation is CASSPRGEGFSYNEQFF. The chain recombines TRBV5-1 with TRBJ2-1; either TRBD1 or TRBD2 may supply D (5 bases each). The CDR3 covers 17 residues. Trimming cost V 5 bases and J 0 bases, with 18 bases left between them. CDR1 and CDR2 (germline): SGHRS, YFSETQ. Full variable domain (outside the CDR3, taken from reference TRBV5-1 and TRBJ2-1): KAGVTQTPRYLIKTRGQQVTLSCSPISGHRSVSWYQQTPGQGLQFLFEYFSETQRNKGNFPGRFSGRQFSNSRSEMNVSTLELGDSALYLCASSPRGEGFSYNEQFFGPGTRLTVL.